The rows below give T cell receptor beta chains drawn from one sample of a study of Tregs in tolerant kidney transplant recipients. Libraries were prepared by immunoSEQ multiplex PCR; TCRdb keeps only in-frame clonotypes and omits some of them. The sample has about 18,000 clones; 82% are singletons. The sequenced sample was Tregs from blood. The receptors stem from a human donor in good health. Each CDR3 is given with its conserved first and last residue. Fields, in order: J gene, V gene, D gene, clone size, CDR3 protein, CDR3 DNA. The D gene is left open where the match is weak. The size of a clone is reported for some rows only, either as once, few or many, or as a class for expanded clones.

TRBJ1-1 | TRBV5-8 | NA | NA | CASSPTWNTEAFF | TGTGCCAGCAGCCCAACCTGGAACACTGAAGCTTTCTTT
TRBJ1-1 | TRBV5-1 | TRBD1 | NA | CASSRQGGTEAFF | TGTGCCAGCAGCCGACAGGGAGGCACTGAAGCTTTCTTT
TRBJ2-6 | TRBV25-1 | NA | NA | CASSPGLRKSGANVLTF | TGTGCCAGCAGTCCCGGGCTCCGAAAGTCTGGGGCCAACGTCCTGACTTTC
TRBJ2-4 | TRBV7-8 | TRBD1 | NA | CASSSHSRGLAKNIQYF | TGTGCCAGCAGCTCACACTCCAGGGGGTTGGCCAAAAACATTCAGTACTTC
TRBJ1-1 | TRBV5-5 | NA | NA | CASSTTRGAEAFF | TGTGCCAGCAGCACTACACGAGGGGCTGAAGCTTTCTTT
TRBJ2-2 | TRBV5-1 | NA | NA | CASSWGTTNTGELFF | TGCGCCAGCAGCTGGGGGACCACGAACACCGGGGAGCTGTTTTTT
TRBJ2-7 | TRBV6-1 | NA | NA | CASSERPRAYEQYF | TGTGCCAGCAGTGAGCGTCCGCGGGCCTACGAGCAGTACTTC
TRBJ2-1 | TRBV10-3 | NA | NA | CATTKANEQFF | TGTGCCACCACTAAGGCAAATGAGCAGTTCTTC
TRBJ1-5 | TRBV27 | NA | NA | CASSRGDRELNNQPQHF | TGTGCCAGCAGTCGCGGGGATAGGGAGCTCAACAATCAGCCCCAGCATTTT
TRBJ1-2 | TRBV6-1 | NA | NA | CASSEAVGAGYTF | TGTGCCAGCAGTGAAGCGGTCGGGGCTGGCTACACCTTC
TRBJ1-2 | TRBV2 | NA | NA | CASKTVRTGYTF | TGTGCCAGCAAGACAGTTAGGACGGGCTACACCTTC
TRBJ2-3 | TRBV29-1 | TRBD1 | NA | CSVGTGGPDTQYF | TGCAGCGTAGGGACAGGGGGCCCAGATACGCAGTATTTT
TRBJ2-7 | TRBV9 | NA | NA | CASSVRTDSYEQYF | TGTGCCAGCAGCGTAAGGACGGATTCCTACGAGCAGTACTTC
TRBJ2-7 | TRBV9 | TRBD1 | NA | CASSPVGQGDEQYF | TGTGCCAGCAGCCCGGTGGGACAGGGGGACGAGCAGTACTTC
TRBJ1-2 | TRBV4-1 | NA | NA | CASSQEYWTPRGYTF | TGCGCCAGCAGCCAAGAATATTGGACCCCTAGGGGCTACACCTTC
TRBJ1-5 | TRBV5-6 | NA | NA | CASSLWGLAQPQHF | TGTGCCAGCAGCTTGTGGGGTCTGGCTCAGCCCCAGCATTTT
TRBJ2-5 | TRBV7-9 | NA | NA | CASSSGGQGGETQYF | TGTGCCAGCAGCTCGGGAGGACAGGGTGGCGAGACCCAGTACTTC
TRBJ2-1 | TRBV7-2 | NA | NA | CASSLKGGLNWANEQFF | TGTGCCAGCAGCTTAAAAGGGGGACTAAATTGGGCCAATGAGCAGTTCTTC
TRBJ2-1 | TRBV11-2 | NA | NA | CASSLGGPNEQFF | TGTGCCAGCAGCTTAGGCGGGCCCAATGAGCAGTTCTTC
TRBJ1-1 | TRBV7-3 | NA | NA | CASKQGMNTEAFF | TGTGCCAGCAAGCAGGGGATGAACACTGAAGCTTTCTTT
TRBJ2-1 | TRBV7-8 | TRBD2 | NA | CASSLALGRGGFNEQFF | TGTGCCAGCAGCTTAGCGCTGGGGCGGGGGGGCTTCAATGAGCAGTTCTTC
TRBJ2-3 | TRBV6-6 | NA | once | CASSLTGFAQNTQYF | TGTGCCAGCAGTCTTACCGGGTTCGCACAAAATACGCAGTATTTT
TRBJ2-5 | TRBV19 | NA | NA | CASSIDQGRETQYF | TGTGCCAGTAGTATAGATCAAGGAAGAGAGACCCAGTACTTC
TRBJ1-2 | TRBV7-8 | NA | NA | CASSLEGGPNYGYTF | TGTGCCAGCAGCTTAGAGGGGGGGCCCAACTATGGCTACACCTTC
TRBJ2-7 | TRBV5-6 | NA | NA | CASSLEGGKSYEQYF | TGTGCCAGCAGCTTGGAGGGCGGGAAATCCTACGAGCAGTACTTC
TRBJ1-5 | TRBV4-1 | NA | NA | CASSQDGSANQPQHF | TGCGCCAGCAGCCAAGATGGATCGGCGAATCAGCCCCAGCATTTT
TRBJ2-5 | TRBV7-8 | TRBD2 | NA | CASSPPGGRRGGETQYF | TGTGCCAGCAGTCCTCCTGGCGGGAGGAGAGGTGGCGAGACCCAGTACTTC
TRBJ1-4 | TRBV27 | TRBD1 | NA | CASSLYWDSSPTNEKLFF | TGTGCCAGCAGTTTATATTGGGACAGTTCCCCAACTAATGAAAAACTGTTTTTT
TRBJ1-2 | TRBV6-5 | NA | NA | CASRSTKNYGYTF | TGTGCCAGCAGGTCGACAAAGAACTATGGCTACACCTTC
TRBJ2-1 | TRBV4-2 | NA | NA | CASSPGPPGNEQFF | TGTGCCAGCAGCCCGGGACCCCCGGGGAATGAGCAGTTCTTC
TRBJ2-6 | TRBV27 | TRBD1 | few | CASSPRTGGANVLTF | TGTGCCAGCAGTCCCCGGACAGGAGGGGCCAACGTCCTGACTTTC
TRBJ2-1 | TRBV19 | NA | NA | CASSRRTSSYNEQFF | TGTGCCAGTAGTAGGCGGACAAGCTCCTACAATGAGCAGTTCTTC
TRBJ2-5 | TRBV7-9 | NA | NA | CASSLVGRGETQYF | TGTGCCAGCAGCTTAGTAGGGCGGGGAGAGACCCAGTACTTC
TRBJ1-5 | TRBV6-1 | TRBD1 | NA | CASSGQGAGGIQPQHF | TGTGCCAGCAGTGGGCAGGGGGCTGGAGGAATACAGCCCCAGCATTTT
TRBJ2-5 | TRBV15 | TRBD2 | NA | CATSRDPGLGETQYF | TGTGCCACCAGCAGAGATCCAGGACTAGGAGAGACCCAGTACTTC
TRBJ2-7 | TRBV28 | TRBD1 | NA | CASSLRGREQYF | TGTGCCAGCAGCCTCAGGGGGCGCGAGCAGTACTTC
TRBJ2-1 | TRBV7-2 | TRBD1 | NA | CASSPLGQGVREQFF | TGTGCCAGCAGCCCTTTAGGACAGGGGGTTCGTGAGCAGTTCTTC
TRBJ1-2 | TRBV6-6 | NA | few | CASRPNRVRSDGYTF | TGTGCCAGCAGGCCTAACAGGGTCAGGTCTGATGGCTACACCTTC
TRBJ1-5 | TRBV10-2 | NA | medium-sized | CASSESSRGRHQPQHF | TGCGCCAGCAGTGAGTCAAGTCGGGGGCGCCATCAGCCCCAGCATTTT
TRBJ2-1 | TRBV27 | NA | NA | CASSLSLANYNEQFF | TGTGCCAGCAGTTTGTCCCTAGCGAACTACAATGAGCAGTTCTTC
TRBJ2-1 | TRBV4-3 | NA | NA | CASSTDLRRASRNNEQFF | TGCGCCAGCAGCACGGATCTTCGGAGGGCTAGTCGGAACAATGAGCAGTTCTTC
TRBJ2-5 | TRBV11-2 | TRBD2 | NA | CASRLSGRGETQYF | TGTGCCAGCAGACTAAGCGGGCGGGGGGAGACCCAGTACTTC
TRBJ2-1 | TRBV27 | NA | NA | CASSLQGGLPYNEQFF | TGTGCCAGCAGTTTACAGGGGGGGCTCCCCTACAATGAGCAGTTCTTC
TRBJ2-3 | TRBV6-5 | TRBD2 | NA | CASRGAGGADTQYF | TGTGCCAGCCGAGGGGCGGGAGGGGCAGATACGCAGTATTTT
TRBJ1-3 | TRBV6-5 | NA | NA | CASTLAFSGNTIYF | TGTGCCAGCACGTTGGCTTTTTCTGGAAACACCATATATTTT
TRBJ2-7 | TRBV7-6 | NA | NA | CASSLGVNSPSYEQYF | TGTGCCAGCAGCTTGGGTGTCAACAGCCCGTCCTACGAGCAGTACTTC
TRBJ1-1 | TRBV18 | NA | few | CASSQDRSTEAFF | TGTGCCAGCTCTCAAGACAGGTCCACTGAAGCTTTCTTT
TRBJ2-7 | TRBV7-2 | NA | once | CASSPILDAVEQYF | TGTGCCAGCAGCCCGATTCTTGACGCGGTCGAGCAGTACTTC
TRBJ1-1 | TRBV7-3 | TRBD1 | NA | CASSLDRDRGPGEAFF | TGTGCCAGCAGCTTAGACCGGGACAGGGGTCCTGGTGAAGCTTTCTTT
TRBJ2-3 | TRBV7-9 | NA | NA | CASSFTDTQYF | TGTGCCAGCAGCTTCACAGATACGCAGTATTTT
TRBJ2-5 | TRBV5-1 | TRBD1 | NA | CASSSRTGFEETQYF | TGCGCCAGCAGCAGCCGGACAGGGTTTGAAGAGACCCAGTACTTC
TRBJ2-1 | TRBV15 | TRBD2 | NA | CATSRVRAGGRGNEQFF | TGTGCCACCAGCAGAGTACGAGCGGGAGGAAGGGGCAATGAGCAGTTCTTC
TRBJ2-1 | TRBV7-2 | TRBD1 | NA | CASSGYRDRVRNEQFF | TGTGCCAGCAGCGGTTACCGGGACAGGGTACGGAATGAGCAGTTCTTC